Reported below is one T cell receptor beta chain. The target of this receptor is not known. No clone much larger than this one lies a single base away; base qualities are absent. This sample stems from a study of Ad26.COV2.S vaccination and SARS-CoV-2 variants (dated by TCRdb to 2020 to 2023). Describing the broader study: Vaccine-arm donors were drawn from COV1001, a multicentre, randomized, double-blind, placebo-controlled phase I-IIa trial of Ad26.COV2.S in healthy adults. Ad26.COV2.S was given intramuscularly at 5x10^10 or 1x10^11 viral particles, as a single shot or as two shots 56 days apart. TCRbeta repertoire sequencing was used to assess the specificity and breadth of SARS-CoV-2-reactive T cell receptors after Ad26.COV2.S vaccination. The TCR-sequenced set comprised around 32 samples: approximately 19 Ad26.COV2.S vaccine recipients, 5 placebo recipients and 8 SARS-CoV-2 convalescent individuals. Trial participants were randomized into five groups of five, in which low-dose or high-dose Ad26.COV2.S was given once or twice, or placebo was given on both occasions. Investigators did not know the trial group allocation while performing experiments and assessing outcomes.

Reading the label with the study, this specimen's treatment or condition is: over 15 received Ad26.COV2.S at low or high dose, single or two shots; about five received placebo; per-sample allocation not given. Repertoires of vaccine and placebo recipients were sequenced from samples collected on day 63 after the first injection. Between 29 July and 7 August 2020, Cohort 1b enrolled fewer than 30 adults aged 18-55 years at one site in Boston, USA. As a vaccine, Ad26.COV2.S was a replication-incompetent adenovirus type 26 vector that expressed a prefusion-stabilized SARS-CoV-2 spike protein derived from the original Wuhan strain. The immunoSEQ Assay was used to sequence TCRbeta CDR3 regions. After extraction, genomic DNA underwent amplification by bias-controlled multiplex PCR, followed by high-throughput sequencing. Per the original workflow: To quantify the absolute abundance of each unique TCRbeta CDR3 region, sequences were collapsed and filtered. T cell fraction was estimated by normalization of TCRbeta template counts to usable DNA, with usable DNA being measured through amplification of reference genes present in all nucleated cells. Repertoire TCRs were annotated as SARS-CoV-2-specific when V gene, CDR3 amino acid sequence and J gene were exactly matched to a known reactive TCR set. The reference SARS-CoV-2 TCR set was derived from MIRA and filtered for enrichment in COVID-19-positive ImmuneCODE repertoires, a step that removed public or cross-reactive TCRs. Using the MIRA antigens, annotated TCRs were further analysed by specific ORF or by position within an ORF. Breadth was defined as annotated unique rearrangements over total unique productive rearrangements; depth was the summed frequency of those rearrangements. Two-sided Wilcoxon rank-sum tests were applied when comparing TCR breadth between groups. As stored in TCRdb, this immuneACCESS dataset retains in-frame rearrangements with V and J assigned. A fraction of the clones does not appear; measured against another copy, unresolved V genes explain less than half of the discrepancy, and the remainder lacks a known reason. That table supplies the V and J calls and clone size; D and trimming were determined from the DNA. For this sample the table gives a few hundred thousand clones, of which over 75% were detected only once. 10% to 15% of the sample lies in the top ten.

Results and caveats for the whole study, not just this receptor: The study was not powered to compare responses between vaccine doses or regimens. After vaccination, substantial breadth of spike-specific CD8+ and CD4+ T cell responses was reported. The authors noted that the TCR breadth and depth analyses may have underestimated total T cell responses. Non-spike TCR breadth was comparable between vaccine and placebo recipients, consistent with the vaccine containing only spike. Ad26.COV2.S recipients had higher spike-specific TCR breadth than placebo recipients (P = 0.0014).

The material was peripheral blood, obtained in a trial of Ad26.COV2.S vaccine versus placebo. This clonotype was sampled from a person between 18 and 60 years old who received the Ad26.COV2.S COVID-19 vaccine or a placebo.

The sequence in DNA is TGTGCCAGCAGTGAGGTGAAGACCCAGTACTTC. Its product reads: CASSEVKTQYF. Recombination joined TRBV2 with TRBJ2-5, with the D gene too uncertain to name. The junction shows trimming of 3 bases on V and 6 bases on J, plus 5 bases between the germline ends. The cysteine opens and the phenylalanine closes a CDR3 of 11 amino acids. The kept DNA is CDR3 alone, 33 bases in frame from the first base. CDR1 and CDR2, per the germline V gene, are SNHLY and FYNNEI. When the CDR3 is completed using the reference TRBV2 and TRBJ2-5 genes on either side, the full variable domain is EPEVTQTPSHQVTQMGQEVILRCVPISNHLYFYWYRQILGQKVEFLVSFYNNEISEKSEIFDDQFSVERPDGSNFTLKIRSTKLEDSAMYFCASSEVKTQYFGPGTRLLVL.